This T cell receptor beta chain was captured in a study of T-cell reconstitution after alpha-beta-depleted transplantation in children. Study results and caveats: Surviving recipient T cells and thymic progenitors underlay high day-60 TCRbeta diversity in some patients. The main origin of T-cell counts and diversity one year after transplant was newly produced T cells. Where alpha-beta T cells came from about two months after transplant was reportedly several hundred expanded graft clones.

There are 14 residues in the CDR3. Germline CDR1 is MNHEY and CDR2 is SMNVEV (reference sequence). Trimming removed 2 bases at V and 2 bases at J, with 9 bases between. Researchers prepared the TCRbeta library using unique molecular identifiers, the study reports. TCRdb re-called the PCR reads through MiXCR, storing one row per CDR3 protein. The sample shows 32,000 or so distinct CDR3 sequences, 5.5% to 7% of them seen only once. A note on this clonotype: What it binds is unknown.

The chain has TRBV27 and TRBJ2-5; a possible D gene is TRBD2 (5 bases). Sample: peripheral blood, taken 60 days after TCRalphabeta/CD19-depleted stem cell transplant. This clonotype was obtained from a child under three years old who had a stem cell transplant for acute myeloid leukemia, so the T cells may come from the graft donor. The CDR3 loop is CASSLARAQETQYF. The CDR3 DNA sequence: TGTGCCAGCAGTTTAGCGAGGGCTCAAGAGACCCAGTACTTC.